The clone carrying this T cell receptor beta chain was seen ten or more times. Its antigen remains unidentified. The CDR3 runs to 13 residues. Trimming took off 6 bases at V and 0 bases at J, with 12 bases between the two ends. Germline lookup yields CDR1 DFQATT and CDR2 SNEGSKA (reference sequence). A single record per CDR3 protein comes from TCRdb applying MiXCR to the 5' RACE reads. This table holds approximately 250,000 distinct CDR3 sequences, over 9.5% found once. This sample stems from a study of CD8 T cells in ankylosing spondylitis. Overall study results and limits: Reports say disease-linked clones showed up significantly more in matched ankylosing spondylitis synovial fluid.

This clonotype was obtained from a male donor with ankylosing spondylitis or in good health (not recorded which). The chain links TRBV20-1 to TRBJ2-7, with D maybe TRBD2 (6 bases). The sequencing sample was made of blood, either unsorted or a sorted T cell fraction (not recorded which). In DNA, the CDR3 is TGCAGTGCCGGGGACTCTCGCTCCTACGAGCAGTACTTC. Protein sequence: CSAGDSRSYEQYF.